This is a list of T cell receptor beta chains from one sample in a study of T cell responses to AZD1222 COVID-19 vaccine. The repertoire was sequenced with immunoSEQ multiplex PCR; TCRdb's copy has only in-frame clones and lacks some. This table holds about 110,000 clones, 87% found once. Sample: peripheral blood, taken on day 0 of AZD1222 vaccination. These receptors were taken from an adult in good health. CDR3s include the opening cysteine and the closing phenylalanine or tryptophan. A D gene is named only where the DNA matches it firmly. Clone size appears in some rows only: once, few, many, or a class for an expanded clone.

d_call,j_call,v_call,clone_size,cdr3_nt,cdr3_aa
-,TRBJ1-2,TRBV7-3,-,TGTGCCAGCAGCCCGGGTCCCTCTTATGGCTACACCTTC,CASSPGPSYGYTF
TRBD1,TRBJ1-5,TRBV5-1,-,TGCGCCAGCAGCTTGGATGGACAGGGAAGCAATCAGCCCCAGCATTTT,CASSLDGQGSNQPQHF
-,TRBJ1-2,TRBV3-1/TRBV3-2,-,TGTGCCAGCAGCCAAGGGGGGGACGGAAGCACGTCCTATGGCTACACCTTC,CASSQGGDGSTSYGYTF
-,TRBJ2-7,TRBV15,-,TGTGCCACCAGCAGAGGAACCTGGGACGAGCAGTACTTC,CATSRGTWDEQYF
TRBD2,TRBJ2-1,TRBV7-6,-,TGTGCCAGCAGCCCCCGGGTAGCGGGAGGGGTGGGCTACAATGAGCAGTTCTTC,CASSPRVAGGVGYNEQFF
TRBD2,TRBJ2-3,TRBV7-3,-,TGTGCCAGCAGCCCGTTGCGGGGGGGCCTCGCAGATACGCAGTATTTT,CASSPLRGGLADTQYF
-,TRBJ2-7,TRBV19,-,TGTGCCAGTAGTCCGACGGGGGTCGAGCAGTACTTC,CASSPTGVEQYF
-,TRBJ2-7,TRBV5-6,-,TGTGCCAGCAGCCGAGAGAGCTCCTACGAGCAGTACTTC,CASSRESSYEQYF
-,TRBJ1-5,TRBV19,-,TGTGCCAGTAGTATCGGACAGAGAATCAATAGCAATCAGCCCCAGCATTTT,CASSIGQRINSNQPQHF
-,TRBJ2-7,TRBV3-1/TRBV3-2,-,TGTGCCAGCAGCCCGAGTGGGTCAGCCTACGAGCAGTACTTC,CASSPSGSAYEQYF
TRBD2,TRBJ2-1,TRBV5-8,-,TGTGCCAGCCCCGTTCGTCTAGCGGGATACAATGAGCAGTTCTTC,CASPVRLAGYNEQFF
-,TRBJ2-5,TRBV5-4,-,TGTGCCAGCGGTGTTGGGGGGGAGACCCAGTACTTC,CASGVGGETQYF
-,TRBJ2-1,TRBV11-2,-,TGTGCCAGCAGCCCTTCTATGGGCAATGAGCAGTTCTTC,CASSPSMGNEQFF
-,TRBJ2-1,TRBV7-6,-,TGTGCCAGCAGCCGAAATTCGCAGGCAGAGCAGTTCTTC,CASSRNSQAEQFF
-,TRBJ1-4,TRBV12-3/TRBV12-4,-,TGTGCCAGCAGAGACACAACTAATGAAAAACTGTTTTTT,CASRDTTNEKLFF
TRBD2,TRBJ2-1,TRBV6-2/TRBV6-3,-,TGTGCCAGCAGTCCGCGGGGGAGATCCTACAATGAGCAGTTCTTC,CASSPRGRSYNEQFF
TRBD1,TRBJ1-2,TRBV13,-,TGTGCCAGCAGCGCCTCCGGACAGGACTATGGCTACACCTTC,CASSASGQDYGYTF
TRBD2,TRBJ2-7,TRBV11-2,-,TGTGCCAGCAGTAACCGCTTGGGACTAGCGAACCCCTACGAGCAGTACTTC,CASSNRLGLANPYEQYF
-,TRBJ1-4,TRBV30,-,TGTGCCTGGAGTGTTAAACGAGACTCTCAAAAACTGTTTTTT,CAWSVKRDSQKLFF
-,TRBJ1-1,TRBV5-4,-,TGTGCCAGCAGCTTGGTTCTGCGAGGGGGCACTGAAGCTTTCTTT,CASSLVLRGGTEAFF
TRBD2,TRBJ2-1,TRBV7-9,-,TGTGCCAGCAGCCCACCTAGCGGGGGGGCCTCCTACAATGAGCAGTTCTTC,CASSPPSGGASYNEQFF
-,TRBJ2-7,TRBV7-3,-,TGTGCCAGCAGCTCCGGTCCTAATAACGAGCAGTACTTC,CASSSGPNNEQYF
TRBD2,TRBJ2-1,TRBV11-3,once,TGTGCCAGCAGCTTGCCCGGGAGGGCTGGTGAGCAGTTCTTC,CASSLPGRAGEQFF
-,TRBJ1-2,TRBV30,once,TGTGCCTGGAGTCATGCGCGGGGTTCGGATGGCTACACCTTC,CAWSHARGSDGYTF
-,TRBJ1-1,TRBV4-3,-,TGCGCCAGCAGCTCGGGGGAGAACACTGAAGCTTTCTTT,CASSSGENTEAFF
TRBD2,TRBJ2-1,TRBV29-1,-,TGCAGCGTCGGACTAGCCGGTTACAATGAGCAGTTCTTC,CSVGLAGYNEQFF
TRBD2,TRBJ2-1,TRBV6-5,-,TGTGCCACCTCCATAGCGGGAGGGGCGGTGCAGTTCTTC,CATSIAGGAVQFF
TRBD1,TRBJ1-2,TRBV29-1,once,TGCAGCGTTGCCCGGGACAGCCCCTTAGGTGGCTACACCTTC,CSVARDSPLGGYTF
TRBD1,TRBJ1-5,TRBV28,-,TGTGCCAGCAGTGCCTCGACAGGGTGGGATCAGCCCCAGCATTTT,CASSASTGWDQPQHF
-,TRBJ2-5,TRBV18,-,TGTGCCAGCTCACCCGTTAAAGCCGCCGGGGAGACCCAGTACTTC,CASSPVKAAGETQYF
-,TRBJ2-3,TRBV28,-,TGTGCCAGCAGTGCCCCTCGGGAAAACACAGATACGCAGTATTTT,CASSAPRENTDTQYF